This T cell receptor beta chain was found in a study of shared clonotypes between healthy human individuals. Germline-derived CDR1 and CDR2 are SGHNT and YYREEE (reference sequence). The CDR3 is 14 residues long. Losses at the gene ends were 4 bases for V and 1 base for J; bases not matched to a gene: 5. A word on this clone: Its antigen remains unknown.

Generated by immunoSEQ multiplex PCR, the TCRdb table keeps only in-frame clones and is missing some. This table holds millions of clones, 85% to 95% found once. Study-level results: Owing to a small donor count, the genetic and exposure-history diversity represented was limited.

This clonotype originated in a man aged 18 to 35 in good health. The chain recombines TRBV5-4 with TRBJ2-7; TRBD1 agrees at 7 bases. Sample: naive CD4+ T cells sorted from blood. This sample's subset: CD45RA+ positively selected. DNA for the CDR3: TGTGCCAGCAGCCCACAGGGGCGATCCTACGAGCAGTACTTC. It yields the protein CASSPQGRSYEQYF.